This T cell receptor (beta chain) was identified in a study of blood T cell repertoires in COVID-19. Whole-study context: There were acute and convalescent COVID-19 samples, and they came from the United States, Italy and Spain. The analysed material was cDNA or gDNA that came from T cells, B-cell-depleted T cells, or PBMCs.

Per the authors' pipeline: Estimation of nucleated cell counts was performed using reference gene primer amplification. Assay: immunoSEQ multiplex PCR; the TCRdb copy retains only in-frame clones and omits some. That table gives V, J and clone size, and the DNA gave D and trimming. Found here are 190,000 or so clones, around 84% of them singletons; the top ten hold around 2.7%. V gave up 1 base and J gave up 7 bases, with 8 bases separating them. The CDR3 sequence is 13 residues long. Per the germline V gene, CDR1 is SGHTA and CDR2 is FQGNSA. The receptor was isolated from a man between 40 and 49 years old with active or convalescent COVID-19. The sequenced material came from peripheral blood. This sequence joins TRBV7-2 and TRBJ2-1; TRBD1 might be the D (6 bases). The CDR3 DNA sequence: TGTGCCAGCAGCTTAGTCACAGGGAATGAGCAGTTCTTC. Its translation: CASSLVTGNEQFF.